This T cell receptor beta chain was observed in a study of shared clonotypes between healthy human individuals. TCRdb keeps only in-frame clones here, not all; method: immunoSEQ multiplex PCR. The sample contains around 1,900,000 clones, 85% to 95% of which appear only once. Selected positively for CCR7 and CD45RO-negative, naive CD8 cells excluded terminally differentiated effector memory CD45RA+ cells. The CDR3 covers 15 residues. The V and J ends lost 6 bases and 6 bases, in that order; junction bases with no gene match: 10. Germline CDR1 MNHEY, CDR2 SMNVEV (reference sequence). The sequenced sample was naive CD8+ T cells from PBMCs. This chain connects TRBV27 to TRBJ1-1; TRBD1 agrees at 10 bases. This sequence originates from a man between 18 and 35 years old in good health. Some clones in this sample may be carry-over from other donors' samples. CDR3 residues: CASRFMTGGGSEAFF. The DNA for the CDR3 is TGTGCCAGCAGATTCATGACAGGGGGCGGATCTGAAGCTTTCTTT.